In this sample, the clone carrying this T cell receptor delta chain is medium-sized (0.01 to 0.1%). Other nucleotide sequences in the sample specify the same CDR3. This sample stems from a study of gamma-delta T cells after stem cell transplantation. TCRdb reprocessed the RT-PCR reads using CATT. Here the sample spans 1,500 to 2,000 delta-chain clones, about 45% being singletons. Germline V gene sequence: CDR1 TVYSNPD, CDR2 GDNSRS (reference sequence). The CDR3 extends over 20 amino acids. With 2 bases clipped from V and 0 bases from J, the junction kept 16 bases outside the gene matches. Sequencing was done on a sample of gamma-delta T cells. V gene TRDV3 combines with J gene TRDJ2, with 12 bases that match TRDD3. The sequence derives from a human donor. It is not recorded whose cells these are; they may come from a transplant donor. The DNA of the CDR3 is TGTGCCTTTGGGGGTTTAGGTTACTGGGGGATACTAGCTTTGACAGCACAACTCTTCTTT. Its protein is CAFGGLGYWGILALTAQLFF. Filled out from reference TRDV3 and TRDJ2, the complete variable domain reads CDKVTQSSPDQTVASGSEVVLLCTYDTVYSNPDLFWYRIRPDYSFQFVFYGDNSRSEGADFTQGRFSVKHILTQKAFHLVISPVRTEDSATYYCAFGGLGYWGILALTAQLFFGKGTQLIVEP.